The entry below describes one TCR beta chain. The sample originates from a study of blood T cell repertoires in COVID-19. Study details: COVID-19 samples, acute and convalescent, were from the United States, Italy and Spain. PBMCs, B-cell-depleted T cells, or T cells were the source of the cDNA or gDNA that made up the material.

The CDR3 consists of 15 residues. The germline gives CDR1 LNHNV, CDR2 YYDKDF (reference sequence). Trimming removed 1 base from V and 0 bases from J; junction bases left unmatched: 2. Original processing notes: Estimation of nucleated cell counts relied on the amplification of reference gene primers. Using immunoSEQ multiplex PCR, the repertoire was profiled, and TCRdb retains in-frame clones only, with some absent. That table gives V, J and clone size, and the DNA gave D and trimming. In the table there are 90,000 to 150,000 clones, around 77% of which are singletons. The sample taken for sequencing was peripheral blood. This TCR was recovered from a human donor in a cohort sampled during active COVID-19. The chain joins TRBV15 to TRBJ1-1, with 7 bases lining up with TRBD1. The CDR3 DNA reads TGTGCCACCAGCAGAGGGACAGGCATGAACACTGAAGCTTTCTTT. Translation gives CATSRGTGMNTEAFF.